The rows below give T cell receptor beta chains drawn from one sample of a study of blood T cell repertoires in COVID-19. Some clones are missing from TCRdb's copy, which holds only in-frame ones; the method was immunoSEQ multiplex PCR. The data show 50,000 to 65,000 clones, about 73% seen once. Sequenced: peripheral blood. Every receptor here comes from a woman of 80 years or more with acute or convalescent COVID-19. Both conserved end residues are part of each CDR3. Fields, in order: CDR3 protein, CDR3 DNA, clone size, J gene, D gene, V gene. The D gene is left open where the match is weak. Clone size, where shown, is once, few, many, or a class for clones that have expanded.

CASSLLGAPSSGANVLTF TGTGCCAGCAGTTTACTGGGGGCGCCTAGCTCTGGGGCCAACGTCCTGACTTTC - TRBJ2-6 - TRBV28
CASSSPAAWTGAEAGYTF TGTGCCAGCAGTTCCCCCGCGGCTTGGACAGGGGCGGAAGCGGGCTACACCTTC - TRBJ1-2 TRBD1 TRBV28
CASSYSPRLGTEAFF TGTGCCAGCAGTTACTCCCCCAGGCTGGGTACTGAAGCTTTCTTT few TRBJ1-1 - TRBV6-2/TRBV6-3
CASHTSGRDNEQFF TGTGCCAGCCATACTAGCGGGAGAGACAATGAGCAGTTCTTC - TRBJ2-1 TRBD2 TRBV19
CASSPGRTSGRGELFF TGTGCCAGCAGCCCAGGTCGGACTAGCGGGAGAGGGGAGCTGTTTTTT few TRBJ2-2 TRBD2 TRBV7-3
CASSQDETGLSPLHF TGCGCCAGCAGCCAAGATGAGACAGGGCTCTCACCCCTCCACTTT - TRBJ1-6 TRBD1 TRBV4-3
CASSSSGRPPYEQYF TGTGCCAGCAGCTCTAGCGGGAGGCCCCCCTACGAGCAGTACTTC - TRBJ2-7 TRBD2 TRBV7-2
CASSQGTGGDYGYTF TGTGCCAGCAGCCAGGGGACAGGGGGCGACTATGGCTACACCTTC - TRBJ1-2 TRBD1 TRBV11-2
CSGGTGRPTEAFF TGCAGCGGAGGGACAGGGCGACCCACTGAAGCTTTCTTT once TRBJ1-1 TRBD1 TRBV29-1
CATSDPDQPQHF TGTGCCACCAGTGATCCCGATCAGCCCCAGCATTTT - TRBJ1-5 - TRBV24-1
CASSPSGTRGYNEQFF TGTGCCAGCAGCCCAAGCGGGACTAGGGGATACAATGAGCAGTTCTTC - TRBJ2-1 TRBD2 TRBV9
CASSLVGLHYEQYF TGTGCCAGCAGCTTAGTGGGACTACACTACGAGCAGTACTTC - TRBJ2-7 TRBD2 TRBV7-2
CASSLMFRGLSYEQYF TGTGCCAGCAGCTTGATGTTTAGGGGCCTCTCCTACGAGCAGTACTTC - TRBJ2-7 - TRBV5-5
CASSPPSGSRDEQFF TGTGCCAGCTCACCCCCTAGCGGGAGTCGTGATGAGCAGTTCTTC - TRBJ2-1 TRBD2 TRBV18
CATSDRSYNSPLHF TGTGCCACGTCGGACAGGTCCTATAATTCACCCCTCCACTTT - TRBJ1-6 TRBD1 TRBV28
CASSVSGGRSYNEQFF TGTGCCAGCAGCGTCTCGGGCGGGAGATCCTACAATGAGCAGTTCTTC - TRBJ2-1 TRBD2 TRBV9
CASSSRTSGSANTGELFF TGTGCCAGCAGCTCGAGGACTAGCGGGAGCGCGAACACCGGGGAGCTGTTTTTT - TRBJ2-2 TRBD2 TRBV7-6
CASSPRVTKNIQYF TGCGCCAGCAGCCCCAGGGTAACCAAAAACATTCAGTACTTC - TRBJ2-4 - TRBV5-1
CAIRRQGDTEAFF TGTGCCATCAGAAGACAGGGGGACACTGAAGCTTTCTTT - TRBJ1-1 TRBD1 TRBV10-3
CASSRTPRARNTEAFF TGTGCCAGTAGTAGAACCCCCAGGGCGAGAAACACTGAAGCTTTCTTT - TRBJ1-1 - TRBV19
CASSLRDNTEAFF TGCGCCAGCAGCTTGAGAGATAACACTGAAGCTTTCTTT - TRBJ1-1 - TRBV5-1
CASKGQAGGEQFF TGTGCCAGCAAGGGACAGGCTGGCGGTGAGCAGTTCTTC few TRBJ2-1 TRBD1 TRBV28